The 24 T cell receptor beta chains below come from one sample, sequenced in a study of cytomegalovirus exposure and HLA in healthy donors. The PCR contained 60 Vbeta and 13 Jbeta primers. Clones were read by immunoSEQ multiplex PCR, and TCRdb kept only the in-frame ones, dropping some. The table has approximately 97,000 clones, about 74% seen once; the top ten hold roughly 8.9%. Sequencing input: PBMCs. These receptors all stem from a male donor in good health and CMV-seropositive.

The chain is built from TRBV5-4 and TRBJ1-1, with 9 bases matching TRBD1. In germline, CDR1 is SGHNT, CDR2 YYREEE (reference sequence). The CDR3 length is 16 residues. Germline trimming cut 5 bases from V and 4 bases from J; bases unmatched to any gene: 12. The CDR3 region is CASRSGTGPLSTEAFF. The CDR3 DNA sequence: TGTGCCAGCAGGTCCGGGACAGGGCCCCTTAGCACTGAAGCTTTCTTT.

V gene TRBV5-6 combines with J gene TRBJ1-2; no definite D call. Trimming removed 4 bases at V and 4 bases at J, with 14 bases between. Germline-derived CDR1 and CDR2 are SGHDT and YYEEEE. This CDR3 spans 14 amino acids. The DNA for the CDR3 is TGTGCCAGCAGCAGCCCCTTTTCGCCCTATGGCTACACCTTC. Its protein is CASSSPFSPYGYTF. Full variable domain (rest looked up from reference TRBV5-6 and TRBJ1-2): DAGVTQSPTHLIKTRGQQVTLRCSPKSGHDTVSWYQQALGQGPQFIFQYYEEEERQRGNFPDRFSGHQFPNYSSELNVNALLLGDSALYLCASSSPFSPYGYTFGSGTRLTVV.

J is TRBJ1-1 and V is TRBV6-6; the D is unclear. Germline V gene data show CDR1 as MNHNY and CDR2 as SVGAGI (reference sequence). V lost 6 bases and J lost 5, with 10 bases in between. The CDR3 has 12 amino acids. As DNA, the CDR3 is TGTGCCAGCAGCTTCGGAGGAACTGAAGCTTTCTTT. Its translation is CASSFGGTEAFF.

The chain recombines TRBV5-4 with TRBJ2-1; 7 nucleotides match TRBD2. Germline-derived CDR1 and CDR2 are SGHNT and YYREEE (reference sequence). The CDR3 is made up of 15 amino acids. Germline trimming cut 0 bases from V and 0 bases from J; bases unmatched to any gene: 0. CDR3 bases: TGTGCCAGCAGCTTGGGCGGGAGCTCCTACAATGAGCAGTTCTTC. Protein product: CASSLGGSSYNEQFF.

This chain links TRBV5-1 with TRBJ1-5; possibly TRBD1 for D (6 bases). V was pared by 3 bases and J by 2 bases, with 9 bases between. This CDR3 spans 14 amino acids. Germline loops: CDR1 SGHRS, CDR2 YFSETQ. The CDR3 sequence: CASSSQGGNQPQHF. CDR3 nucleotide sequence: TGCGCCAGCAGCTCACAGGGAGGCAATCAGCCCCAGCATTTT.

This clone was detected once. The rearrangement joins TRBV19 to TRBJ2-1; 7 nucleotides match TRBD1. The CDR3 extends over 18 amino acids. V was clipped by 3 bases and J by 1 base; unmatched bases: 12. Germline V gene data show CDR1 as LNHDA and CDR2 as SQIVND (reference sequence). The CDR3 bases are TGTGCCAGTAGTATTAACAGGGGAATAAGAGGGTCCTACAATGAGCAGTTCTTC. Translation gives CASSINRGIRGSYNEQFF.

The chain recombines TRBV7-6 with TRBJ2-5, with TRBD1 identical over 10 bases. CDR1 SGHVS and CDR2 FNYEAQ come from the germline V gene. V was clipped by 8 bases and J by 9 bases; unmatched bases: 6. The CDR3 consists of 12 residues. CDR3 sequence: CASRDRGLSQYF. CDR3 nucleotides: TGTGCCAGCCGGGACAGGGGACTTTCCCAGTACTTC.

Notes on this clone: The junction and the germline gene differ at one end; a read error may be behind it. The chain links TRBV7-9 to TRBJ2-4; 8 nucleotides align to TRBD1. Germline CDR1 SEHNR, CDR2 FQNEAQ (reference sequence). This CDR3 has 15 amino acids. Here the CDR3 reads CSSSPPTGVQGIQYF. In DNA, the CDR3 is TGTTCCAGCAGCCCCCCGACAGGGGTGCAAGGCATTCAGTACTTC.

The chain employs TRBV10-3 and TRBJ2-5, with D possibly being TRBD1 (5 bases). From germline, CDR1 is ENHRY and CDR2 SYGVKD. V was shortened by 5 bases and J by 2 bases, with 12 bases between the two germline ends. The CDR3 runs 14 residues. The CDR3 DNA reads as TGTGCCATCAGTCTACAGGATAGTCAAGAGACCCAGTACTTC. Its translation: CAISLQDSQETQYF.

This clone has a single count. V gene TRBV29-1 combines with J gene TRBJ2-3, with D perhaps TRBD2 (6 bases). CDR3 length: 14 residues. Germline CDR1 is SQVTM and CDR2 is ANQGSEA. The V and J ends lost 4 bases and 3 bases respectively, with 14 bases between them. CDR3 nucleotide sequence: TGCAGCGTTGGAGGAGGGGTAATTACAGATACGCAGTATTTT. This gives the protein CSVGGGVITDTQYF.

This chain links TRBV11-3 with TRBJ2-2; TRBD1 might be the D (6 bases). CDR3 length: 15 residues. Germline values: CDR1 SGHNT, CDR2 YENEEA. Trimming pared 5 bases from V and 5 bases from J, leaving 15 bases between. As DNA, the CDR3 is TGTGCCAGCAGCCCAAACAGGGATGGGACCGGGGAGCTGTTTTTT. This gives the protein CASSPNRDGTGELFF.

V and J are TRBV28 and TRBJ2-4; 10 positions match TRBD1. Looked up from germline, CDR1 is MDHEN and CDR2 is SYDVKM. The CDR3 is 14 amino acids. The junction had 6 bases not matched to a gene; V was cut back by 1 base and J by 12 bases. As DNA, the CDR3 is TGTGCCAGCAGTTTATCGGACAGGGGGGGAAGTCAGTACTTC. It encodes CASSLSDRGGSQYF. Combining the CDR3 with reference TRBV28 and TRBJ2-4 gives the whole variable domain DVKVTQSSRYLVKRTGEKVFLECVQDMDHENMFWYRQDPGLGLRLIYFSYDVKMKEKGDIPEGYSVSREKKERFSLILESASTNQTSMYLCASSLSDRGGSQYFGAGTRLSVL.

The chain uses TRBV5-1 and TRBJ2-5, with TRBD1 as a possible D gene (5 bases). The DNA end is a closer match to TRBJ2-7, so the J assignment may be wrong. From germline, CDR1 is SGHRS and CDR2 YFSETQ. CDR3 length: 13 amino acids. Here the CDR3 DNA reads TGCGCCAGCAGCCAAAGTTTAGGGGCCGAGCAGTACTTC. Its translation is CASSQSLGAEQYF.

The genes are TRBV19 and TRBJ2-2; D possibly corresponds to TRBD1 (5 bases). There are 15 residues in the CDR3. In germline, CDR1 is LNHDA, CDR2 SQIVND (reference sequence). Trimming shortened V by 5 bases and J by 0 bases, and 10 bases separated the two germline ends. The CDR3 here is CASSLRTTNTGELFF. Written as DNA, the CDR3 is TGTGCCAGTAGTCTACGGACAACGAACACCGGGGAGCTGTTTTTT.

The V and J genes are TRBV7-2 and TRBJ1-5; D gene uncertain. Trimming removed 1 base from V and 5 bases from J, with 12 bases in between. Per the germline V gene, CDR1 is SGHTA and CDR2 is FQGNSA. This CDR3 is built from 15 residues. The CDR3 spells CASSLGAALYQPQHF. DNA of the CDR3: TGTGCCAGCAGCTTAGGGGCAGCCCTTTATCAGCCCCAGCATTTT. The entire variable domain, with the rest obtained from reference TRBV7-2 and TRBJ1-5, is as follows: GAGVSQSPSNKVTEKGKDVELRCDPISGHTALYWYRQSLGQGLEFLIYFQGNSAPDKSGLPSDRFSAERTGGSVSTLTIQRTQQEDSAVYLCASSLGAALYQPQHFGDGTRLSIL.

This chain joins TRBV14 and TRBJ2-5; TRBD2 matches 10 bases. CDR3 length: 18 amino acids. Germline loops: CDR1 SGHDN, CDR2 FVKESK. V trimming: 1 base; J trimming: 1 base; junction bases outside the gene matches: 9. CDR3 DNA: TGTGCCAGCAGCCAAGGGGACGGACTAGCGGTTTTCCAAGAGACCCAGTACTTC. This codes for CASSQGDGLAVFQETQYF.

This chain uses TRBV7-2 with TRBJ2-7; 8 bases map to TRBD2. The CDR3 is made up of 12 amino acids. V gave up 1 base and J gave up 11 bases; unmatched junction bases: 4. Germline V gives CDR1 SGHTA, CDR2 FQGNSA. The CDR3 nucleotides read TGTGCCAGCAGCTTAGAAGCGGGAGTGAAGTACTTC. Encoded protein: CASSLEAGVKYF.

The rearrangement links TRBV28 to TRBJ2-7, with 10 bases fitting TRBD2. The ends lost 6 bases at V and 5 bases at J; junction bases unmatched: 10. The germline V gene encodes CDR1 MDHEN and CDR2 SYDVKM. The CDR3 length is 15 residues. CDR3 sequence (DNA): TGTGCCAGCAGCAATGCTCGTAGCGGGAGGAACGAGCAGTACTTC. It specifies CASSNARSGRNEQYF.

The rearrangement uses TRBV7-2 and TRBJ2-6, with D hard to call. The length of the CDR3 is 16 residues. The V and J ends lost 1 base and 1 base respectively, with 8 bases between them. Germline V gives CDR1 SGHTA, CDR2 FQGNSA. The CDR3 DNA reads TGTGCCAGCAGCTTAGGCAGACTTTCTGGGGCCAACGTCCTGACTTTC. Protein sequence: CASSLGRLSGANVLTF.

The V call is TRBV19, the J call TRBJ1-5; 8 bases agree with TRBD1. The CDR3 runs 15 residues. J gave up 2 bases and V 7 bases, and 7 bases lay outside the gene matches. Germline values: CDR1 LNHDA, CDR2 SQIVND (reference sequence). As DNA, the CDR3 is TGTGCCAGTACCGAGCAGGGGGCGGGCAATCAGCCCCAGCATTTT. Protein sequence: CASTEQGAGNQPQHF.

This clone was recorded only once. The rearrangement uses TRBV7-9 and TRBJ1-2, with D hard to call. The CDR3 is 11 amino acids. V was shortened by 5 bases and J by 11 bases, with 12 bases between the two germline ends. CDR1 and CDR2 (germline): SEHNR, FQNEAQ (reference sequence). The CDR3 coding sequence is TGTGCCAGCAGCCCCCCCCCAGGATACACCTTC. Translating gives CASSPPPGYTF.

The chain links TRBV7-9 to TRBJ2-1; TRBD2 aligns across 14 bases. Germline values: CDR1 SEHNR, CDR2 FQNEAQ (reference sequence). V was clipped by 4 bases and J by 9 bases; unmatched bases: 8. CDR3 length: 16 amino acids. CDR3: CASSSQTSGRAGEQFF. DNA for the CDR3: TGTGCCAGCAGCTCGCAGACTAGCGGGAGGGCGGGTGAGCAGTTCTTC.

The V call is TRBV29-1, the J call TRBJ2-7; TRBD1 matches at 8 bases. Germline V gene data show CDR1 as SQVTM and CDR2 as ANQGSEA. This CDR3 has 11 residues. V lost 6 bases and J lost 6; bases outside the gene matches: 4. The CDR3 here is CSVRTGGEQYF. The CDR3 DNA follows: TGCAGCGTCAGAACAGGGGGCGAGCAGTACTTC.

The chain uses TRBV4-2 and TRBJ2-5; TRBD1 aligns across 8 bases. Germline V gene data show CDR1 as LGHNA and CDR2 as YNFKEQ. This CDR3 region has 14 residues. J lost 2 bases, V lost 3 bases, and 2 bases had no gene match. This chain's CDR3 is CASSQGTGQETQYF. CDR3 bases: TGTGCCAGCAGCCAGGGGACAGGACAAGAGACCCAGTACTTC.